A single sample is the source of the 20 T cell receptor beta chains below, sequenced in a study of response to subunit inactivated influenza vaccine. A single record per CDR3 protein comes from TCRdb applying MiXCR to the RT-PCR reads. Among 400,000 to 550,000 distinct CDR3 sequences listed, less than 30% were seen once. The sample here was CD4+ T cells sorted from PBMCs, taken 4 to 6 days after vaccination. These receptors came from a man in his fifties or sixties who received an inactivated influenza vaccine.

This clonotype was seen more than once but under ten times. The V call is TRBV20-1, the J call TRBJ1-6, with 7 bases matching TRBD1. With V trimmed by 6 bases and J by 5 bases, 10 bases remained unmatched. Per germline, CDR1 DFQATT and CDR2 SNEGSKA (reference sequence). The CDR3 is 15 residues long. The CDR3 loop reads CSAPQSGQDNSPLHF. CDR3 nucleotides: TGCAGTGCGCCTCAATCCGGACAGGATAATTCACCCCTCCACTTT.

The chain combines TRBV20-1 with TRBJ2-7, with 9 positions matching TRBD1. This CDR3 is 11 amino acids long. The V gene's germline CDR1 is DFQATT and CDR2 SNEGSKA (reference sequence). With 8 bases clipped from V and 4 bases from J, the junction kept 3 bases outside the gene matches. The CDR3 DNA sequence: TGCAGTCCGGGACAGGGTTACGAGCAGTACTTC. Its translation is CSPGQGYEQYF.

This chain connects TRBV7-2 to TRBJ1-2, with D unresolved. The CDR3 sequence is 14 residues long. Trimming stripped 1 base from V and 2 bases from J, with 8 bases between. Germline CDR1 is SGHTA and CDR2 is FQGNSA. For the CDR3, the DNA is TGTGCCAGCAGCTTAGGTCTGAACAACTATGGCTACACCTTC. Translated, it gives CASSLGLNNYGYTF.

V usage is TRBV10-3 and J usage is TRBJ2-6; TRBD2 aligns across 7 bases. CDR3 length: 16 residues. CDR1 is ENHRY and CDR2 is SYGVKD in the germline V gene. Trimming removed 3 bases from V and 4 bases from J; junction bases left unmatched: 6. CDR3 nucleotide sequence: TGTGCCATCAGTGACTGGGGGGGTTCCGGGGCCAACGTCCTGACTTTC. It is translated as CAISDWGGSGANVLTF.

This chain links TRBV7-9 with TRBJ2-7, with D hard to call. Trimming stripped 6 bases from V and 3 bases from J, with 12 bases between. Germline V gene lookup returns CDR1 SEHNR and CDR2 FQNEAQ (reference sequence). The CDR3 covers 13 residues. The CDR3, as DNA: TGTGCCAGCAGTCCACTACCGAACTACGAGCAGTACTTC. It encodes CASSPLPNYEQYF.

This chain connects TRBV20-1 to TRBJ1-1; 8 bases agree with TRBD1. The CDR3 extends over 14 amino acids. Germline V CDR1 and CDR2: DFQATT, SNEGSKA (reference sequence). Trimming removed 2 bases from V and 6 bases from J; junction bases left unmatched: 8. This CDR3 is CSARTGTGRSEAFF. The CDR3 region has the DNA TGCAGTGCTAGAACCGGGACAGGTCGATCTGAAGCTTTCTTT.

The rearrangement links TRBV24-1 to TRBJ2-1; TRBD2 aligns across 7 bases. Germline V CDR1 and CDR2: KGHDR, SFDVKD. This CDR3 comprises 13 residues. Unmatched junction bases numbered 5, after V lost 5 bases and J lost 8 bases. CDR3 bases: TGTGCCACCAGTGGGGAGGGAGTGGATGAGCAGTTCTTC. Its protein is CATSGEGVDEQFF.

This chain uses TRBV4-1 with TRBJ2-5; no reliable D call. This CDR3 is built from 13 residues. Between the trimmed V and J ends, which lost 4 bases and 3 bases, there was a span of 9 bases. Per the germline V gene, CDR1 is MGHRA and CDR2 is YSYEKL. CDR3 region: CASSRQGEETQYF. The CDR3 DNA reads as TGCGCCAGCAGCCGCCAAGGCGAAGAGACCCAGTACTTC.

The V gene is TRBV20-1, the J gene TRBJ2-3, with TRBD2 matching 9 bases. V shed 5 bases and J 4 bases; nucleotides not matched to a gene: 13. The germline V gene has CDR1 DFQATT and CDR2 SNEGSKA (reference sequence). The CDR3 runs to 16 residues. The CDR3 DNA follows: TGCAGTGCTTCAGCGGGAGGCTTGGGATTGGCAGATACGCAGTATTTT. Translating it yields CSASAGGLGLADTQYF.

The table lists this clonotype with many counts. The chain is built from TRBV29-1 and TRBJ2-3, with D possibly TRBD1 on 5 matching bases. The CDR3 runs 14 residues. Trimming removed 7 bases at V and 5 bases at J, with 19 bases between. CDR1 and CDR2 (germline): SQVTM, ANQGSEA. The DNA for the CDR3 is TGCAGCGCTTATCAGGGTGGGCGGCTAGATACGCAGTATTTT. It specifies CSAYQGGRLDTQYF.

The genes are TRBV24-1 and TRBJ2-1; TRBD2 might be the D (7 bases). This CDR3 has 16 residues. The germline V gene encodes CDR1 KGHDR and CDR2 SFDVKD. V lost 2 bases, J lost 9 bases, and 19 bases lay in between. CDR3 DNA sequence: TGTGCCACCAGTGATTGGGCGGTCGGGGGGCGCGGTGAGCAGTTCTTC. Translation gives CATSDWAVGGRGEQFF.

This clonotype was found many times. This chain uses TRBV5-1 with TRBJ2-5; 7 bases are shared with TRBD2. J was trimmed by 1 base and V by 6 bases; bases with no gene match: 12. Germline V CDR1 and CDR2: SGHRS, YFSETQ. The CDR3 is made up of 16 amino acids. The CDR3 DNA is TGCGCCAGCACCTTCTGGGCGGGAGATACCCAAGAGACCCAGTACTTC. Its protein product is CASTFWAGDTQETQYF.

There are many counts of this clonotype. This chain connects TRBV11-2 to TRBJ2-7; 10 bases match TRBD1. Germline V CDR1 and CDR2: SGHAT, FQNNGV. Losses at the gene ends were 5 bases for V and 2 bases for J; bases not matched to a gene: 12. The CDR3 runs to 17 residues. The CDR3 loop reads CASSPIYIGTGAYEQYF. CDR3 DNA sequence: TGTGCCAGCAGCCCCATCTACATTGGGACAGGGGCCTACGAGCAGTACTTC.

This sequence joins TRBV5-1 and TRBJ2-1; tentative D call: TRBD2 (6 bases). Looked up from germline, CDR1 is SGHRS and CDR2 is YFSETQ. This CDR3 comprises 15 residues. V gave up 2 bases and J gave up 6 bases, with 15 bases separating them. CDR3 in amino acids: CASSLPGLGGNEQFF. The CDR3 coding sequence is TGCGCCAGCAGCTTACCGGGACTGGGCGGCAATGAGCAGTTCTTC.

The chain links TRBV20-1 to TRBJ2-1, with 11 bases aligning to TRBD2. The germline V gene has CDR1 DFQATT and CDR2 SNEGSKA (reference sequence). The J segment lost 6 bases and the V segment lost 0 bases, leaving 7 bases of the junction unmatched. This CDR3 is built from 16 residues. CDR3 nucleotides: TGCAGTGCTAGAGACTTAGCGGGGGGGCCTCTCAATGAGCAGTTCTTC. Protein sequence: CSARDLAGGPLNEQFF.

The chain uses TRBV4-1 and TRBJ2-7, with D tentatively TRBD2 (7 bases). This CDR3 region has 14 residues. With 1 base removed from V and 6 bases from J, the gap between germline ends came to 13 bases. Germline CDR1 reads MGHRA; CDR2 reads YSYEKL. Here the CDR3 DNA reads TGCGCCAGCAGCCAAGTAGCAGGGGAGGGCGAGCAGTACTTC. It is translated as CASSQVAGEGEQYF.

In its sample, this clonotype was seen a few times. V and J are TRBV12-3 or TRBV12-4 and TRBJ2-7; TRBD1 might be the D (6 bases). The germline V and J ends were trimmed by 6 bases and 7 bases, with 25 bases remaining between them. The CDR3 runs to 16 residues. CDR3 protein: CASSSPYGGRAQEQYF. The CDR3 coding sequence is TGTGCCAGCAGCTCCCCATATGGGGGCAGAGCTCAAGAGCAGTACTTC.

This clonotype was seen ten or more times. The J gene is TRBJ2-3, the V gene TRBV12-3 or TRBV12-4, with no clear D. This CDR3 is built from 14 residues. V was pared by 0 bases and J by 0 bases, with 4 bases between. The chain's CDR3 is CASSLALSTDTQYF. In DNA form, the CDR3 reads TGTGCCAGCAGTTTAGCGCTTAGCACAGATACGCAGTATTTT.

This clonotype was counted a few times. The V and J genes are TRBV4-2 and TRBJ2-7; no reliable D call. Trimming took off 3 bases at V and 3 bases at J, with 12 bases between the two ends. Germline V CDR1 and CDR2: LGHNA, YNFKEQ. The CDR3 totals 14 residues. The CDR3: CASSHRSVNYEQYF. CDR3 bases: TGTGCCAGCAGCCACCGAAGCGTAAACTACGAGCAGTACTTC.

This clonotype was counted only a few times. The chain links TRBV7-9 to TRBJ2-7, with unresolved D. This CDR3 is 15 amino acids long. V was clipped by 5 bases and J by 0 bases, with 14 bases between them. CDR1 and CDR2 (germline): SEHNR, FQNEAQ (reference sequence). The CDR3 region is CASSPPRSPSYEQYF. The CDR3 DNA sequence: TGTGCCAGCAGCCCCCCTAGAAGTCCCTCCTACGAGCAGTACTTC.